This TCR beta chain is from a study of blood T cell repertoires in COVID-19. Whole-study context: COVID-19 samples from acute and convalescent phases originated in the United States, Italy and Spain. Nucleic acid was either cDNA or gDNA, and it came from T cells, B-cell-depleted T cells, or PBMCs.

Repertoires were generated with immunoSEQ multiplex PCR, while TCRdb's copy carries only in-frame clones and drops some. This table holds 65,000 to 85,000 clones, about 86% found once. The V gene lost 3 bases and the J gene lost 3 bases, with 14 bases spanning the gap. The germline gives CDR1 LNHDA, CDR2 SQIVND (reference sequence). This CDR3 region has 16 residues. The chain is built from TRBV19 and TRBJ2-2; tentatively, D is TRBD1 (5 bases). This clonotype was obtained from a man in his forties or fifties with active COVID-19. Material for sequencing was peripheral blood. Here the CDR3 reads CASSITPGLHTGELFF. The CDR3 nucleotides read TGTGCCAGTAGTATTACCCCAGGGCTTCACACCGGGGAGCTGTTTTTT.